Sequencing of this TCR beta chain was carried out in a study of regulatory T cells in long-lasting Graves disease. Described time point: newly diagnosed GD, antithyroid drugs for less than 3 months. PBMC-extracted RNA yielded the TCR library. The junction had 1 base not matched to a gene; V was cut back by 4 bases and J by 0 bases. CDR1 is SGHRS and CDR2 is YFSETQ in the germline V gene. The CDR3 totals 13 residues. This clonotype was found many times. Library construction for TCR beta used iRepertoire HTBI primers and Arm-PCR of CDR3 regions. TCRdb analysed the multiplex PCR reads with MiXCR anew, one entry per CDR3 protein. The table lists around 250,000 distinct CDR3 sequences, about 20% of them singletons. Separately, the same data were catalogued under a study of T cells in Graves' hyperthyroidism and ophthalmopathy.

The sequence was collected from a woman younger than 45 with Graves disease. Sequencing used peripheral blood mononuclear cells (PBMCs), obtained at new diagnosis, from a patient treated with antithyroid drugs. The chain is built from TRBV5-1 and TRBJ2-7; 7 bases align to TRBD1. CDR3 loop: CASSRGLSYEQYF. The DNA of the CDR3 is TGCGCCAGCAGCAGGGGGCTCTCCTACGAGCAGTACTTC.